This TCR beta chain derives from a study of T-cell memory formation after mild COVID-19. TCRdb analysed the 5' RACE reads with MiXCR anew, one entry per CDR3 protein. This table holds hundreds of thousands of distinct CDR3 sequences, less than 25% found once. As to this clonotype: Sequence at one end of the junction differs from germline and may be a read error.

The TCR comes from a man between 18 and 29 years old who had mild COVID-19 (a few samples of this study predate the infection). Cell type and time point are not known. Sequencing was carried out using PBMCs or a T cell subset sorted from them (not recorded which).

The CDR3 loop reads CSSSYLTVLEETQYF. The CDR3 DNA sequence: TGTTCCAGCAGCTACCTGACGGTTTTAGAGGAGACCCAGTACTTC. The V gene is TRBV7-9, the J gene TRBJ2-5; D uncertain. Germline assignment: CDR1 SEHNR and CDR2 FQNEAQ (reference sequence). The CDR3 extends over 15 amino acids. Using reference TRBV7-9 and TRBJ2-5 for the parts outside the CDR3, the full variable domain is DTGVSQNPRHKITKRGQNVTFRCDPISEHNRLYWYRQTLGQGPEFLTYFQNEAQLEKSRLLSDRFSAERPKGSFSTLEIQRTEQGDSAMYLCSSSYLTVLEETQYFGPGTRLLVL.